The entry below gives a single T cell receptor (beta chain) sequence along with its context. The antigen it recognizes is unknown. No base quality information exists; no much larger clone differs at one position. The cohort was made up of under 800 healthy bone marrow donors. Cohort members were all nominally healthy when sampled, although unrecorded immune exposures were likely present. The donor tested CMV seronegative, placing the donor among the 350 to 400 seronegative members of the cohort. Every donor gave a peripheral blood sample, and the peripheral blood mononuclear cells from that sample were used for TCR beta sequencing. Genomic DNA was extracted from the blood cell samples with the Qiagen DNeasy Blood Extraction Kit. The sample originates from a study of cytomegalovirus exposure and HLA in healthy donors (dated by TCRdb to about 2017). Study-wide context: According to an earlier analysis of a few hundred of the donors, roughly 180 million T cells yielded 90 million to 140 million unique TCR beta sequences and about 300 Gb of sequence data. Among roughly 400 genotyped donors of the cohort, an average of about 220,000 unique TCR beta nucleotide sequences was sequenced per donor, of which approximately 19% were non-productive. Rather than using new phenotypic data, the later analysis identified candidate immune exposures from TCR beta sequences and from how often those sequences occurred across donors. Several DR-DQ haplotypes were handled as single units for association and clustering because linkage in the cohort was strong. The study was designed to test whether signatures of past pathogen exposure could be identified by cataloging public T cell receptors. Among the approximately 420 genotyped donors, around 79% belonged to the genetic ancestry cluster associated with self-reported Caucasian donors. Typing coverage varied by locus: roughly 629-640 donors for A, B, C, DRB1 and DQB1; roughly 520 for DQA1; 606 for DPA1; more than 450 for DPB1. To decide whether each TCR beta V gene segment behaved as functional or pseudogenic, an earlier analysis of some 540 of the donors relied on high-throughput TCR beta sequencing. A later genetic analysis used genome-wide SNP genotypes for about 65% of the 666 donors, treating that subset as a discovery cohort. Besides the first cohort of roughly 700 subjects, a separate validation cohort made up of around 120 different subjects was used. All discovery cohort repertoires had been generated on a single sequencing platform. A later analysis re-examined previously published TCR beta repertoires from around 670 donors and added high-resolution HLA genotyping to investigate patterns of TCR occurrence. High-throughput TCR immunosequencing, statistical association of individual TCRs with disease status, and machine learning were combined to predict cytomegalovirus infection status. Donor age, sex, ethnicity and CMV serostatus were compiled alongside the repertoire data. Roughly 310 gigabases of sequencing data and tens of millions of unique TCR sequences were included in an early release covering about 700 HLA-typed donors. Using immunosequencing, the study profiled T cell repertoires from 550 to 750 subjects and related those repertoires to cytomegalovirus serostatus. HLA typing covered class I and class II loci at four-digit resolution. Broader findings and caveats from the paper: A later analysis found that HLA-associated TCR beta chains were more clonally expanded and had lower generation probabilities than equally common non-associated chains. A cluster of highly shared sequence variants was judged likely to represent a technical artifact of the sequencing pipeline. Several of the top co-occurrence clusters appeared to be linked to parvovirus B19, influenza, CMV and Epstein-Barr virus, according to a later analysis. Compared with the approximately 670-donor mean, donors in an Asian-associated ancestry cluster had fewer N-insertions in productive TCRs, according to a later genetic analysis. A further reported finding was that TCR beta sequences accurately predicted the HLA-A and HLA-B alleles for most subjects in the first cohort. In this cohort, only TCR beta chains were sequenced, and detectable features were limited by the absence of alpha or paired-chain data. According to a later analysis, TCR association rates differed among HLA loci, with DRB1 alleles showing the most associated TCRs and HLA-C alleles showing the fewest. A later analysis found that most CMV-associated TCR beta chains appeared HLA-restricted, with HLA associations seemingly driven largely by CMV exposure. Because counts were too low, fewer than 20 rarely observed V segments, including chromosome 9 orphons, were excluded from the earlier analysis of under 650 of the donors. Immune exposure information for the cohort was limited to CMV serostatus. The 87-base-pair reads could not distinguish some IMGT-functional V segments, including TRBV6-2 and TRBV6-3, so those segments were excluded. It was suggested by the authors that the approach could potentially be generalized to other disease states and immunological phenotypes. While some public TCRs were present in many individuals, most TCR sequences turned up only very rarely across donors. In a later genetic analysis, a missense DCLRE1C variant was associated with V-gene and J-gene trimming of TCR beta chains, and the association was replicated in an independent cohort. The classifier was reported to diagnose cytomegalovirus status with high specificity and sensitivity in both the original and validation cohorts. Because some donors lacked HLA typing at each locus, the association tests relied only on the typed subset. An earlier analysis of approximately 590 of the donors showed that most TCR beta V segments appeared in productive rearrangements either about 87% or about 30% of the time, which broadly matched IMGT annotations. In a later analysis, some 18,000 TCR beta sequences were associated with specific HLA alleles at a false discovery rate of 0.05. In the study, roughly 160 TCR beta chains were listed as associated with cytomegalovirus. A few of the identified cytomegalovirus-associated TCR beta chains were confirmed in vitro to be specific for cytomegalovirus antigens. Presence/absence analyses assumed roughly uniform sequencing depth across donors, an assumption that may not hold. Correlated functional status among segregating V segments might reflect linkage disequilibrium, but an unknown experimental factor could not be ruled out. Assigning TCR associations to individual alleles was difficult when HLA alleles, especially DR and DQ, strongly co-occurred.

Library prep was done by the immunoSEQ multiplex PCR assay. For the multiplex PCR, a mixture combining 60 forward primers for TCR Vbeta segments and 13 reverse primers for TCR Jbeta segments was used. Amplification of the CDR3 region of rearranged TCR beta genes was performed with a multiplex PCR assay on genomic DNA. The amplified TCR beta libraries were sequenced on the Illumina HiSeq System as 87-base-pair reads. The authors processed their data as follows. In a later analysis, 70 million to 95 million unique TCR beta chains were counted across the approximately 620 repertoires, and roughly 11 million of these chains were shared by at least two donors. Raw reads were error-corrected and collapsed into unique sequences by a nearest-neighbor algorithm in which closely related sequences were merged to remove PCR and sequencing errors. To assign V, D and J gene segments, CDR3 sequences were aligned to IMGT reference sequences. For a sequence to be retained, a match of at least six nucleotides was required to both a V gene segment and a J gene segment. A rearrangement was called productive if the CDR3 had no stop codons and remained in frame with V and J, and every other rearrangement was called non-productive. CDR3 was defined according to IMGT convention as the region running from the second conserved V-encoded cysteine to the conserved J-encoded phenylalanine. The earlier analysis of some 600 of the donors excluded sequences that lacked an unambiguous match to a single V gene segment. In an earlier analysis of a few hundred of the donors, V segments were called functional above 56.7% productive rearrangements and were called segregating when the between-donor standard deviation exceeded 5%. A statistical classification framework was built to diagnose cytomegalovirus status from the catalog of TCR beta chain sequences. V and J gene assignment, in a later analysis, came from comparing TCR nucleotide sequences with IMGT/GENE-DB human TR gene sequences. In a later analysis, CDR3 sequences and most-parsimonious VDJ recombination scenarios were assigned using the TCRdist pipeline. In a later analysis, each TCR beta chain was defined by its CDR3 amino acid sequence together with its V-gene family, and reads without a unique V-gene family were excluded. As a way to deal with suspected cross-contamination and a sequencing artifact, a later analysis dropped approximately 590 nucleotide sequences that were highly shared and had low generation probability. In a later analysis, a clonal expansion index was calculated for each public chain from normalized within-repertoire ranks of inferred template counts. In a later analysis, generation probabilities were computed with a VDJ recombination model fitted to out-of-frame rearrangements, and the resulting probabilities were checked against IGoR. In a later analysis, hypergeometric tests were used to score TCR-TCR, TCR-HLA and TCR-CMV co-occurrence, with a repertoire-size bias correction applied to TCR pairs. In a later analysis, false discovery rates were estimated by permuting HLA or CMV assignments 20 times. In a later analysis, co-occurring TCRs were grouped using DBSCAN, with TCRdist sequence similarity added in when clustering inside HLA-allele-positive subsets. For co-occurrence clustering, repertoires with fewer than 30,000 or more than 120,000 public chains were excluded, along with about five repertoires with anomalous nucleotide sharing. TCRdb carries this immuneACCESS record with in-frame sequences only. Its versions omit some clonotypes, under half of them owing to an unresolved V gene in the studies checked, with the rest unexplained. V, J and clone size reflect that table, while D and trimming were determined from the DNA. In all, the sample holds approximately 220,000 clones, and over 70% of those were seen once. Clones ranked in the top ten supply over 0.65% of the sample.

Trimmed from V: 5 bases; trimmed from J: 1 base; junction bases lacking a gene match: 10. The CDR3 numbers 18 residues from cysteine through phenylalanine. Solely the CDR3 DNA is kept, with 54 bases framed from the first base. Taken from the germline V gene (reference sequence), the CDR1 and CDR2 loops are LNHDA and SQIVND. The sequence was collected from a boy aged 2 to 10 in good health and CMV-seronegative. Rearrangement joined TRBV19 to TRBJ2-1, with TRBD2 identical over 11 junction bases. The source material was PBMCs. This receptor carries the CDR3 CASSPRLGLAGSYNEQFF. Read as DNA, the sequence is TGTGCCAGTAGTCCCCGCCTCGGACTAGCGGGTTCCTACAATGAGCAGTTCTTC. The reference TRBV19 and TRBJ2-1 proteins fill in what lies around the CDR3, so the full variable domain reads DGGITQSPKYLFRKEGQNVTLSCEQNLNHDAMYWYRQDPGQGLRLIYYSQIVNDFQKGDIAEGYSVSREKKESFPLTVTSAQKNPTAFYLCASSPRLGLAGSYNEQFFGPGTRLTVL.